The clone carrying this T cell receptor beta chain came up once. This sample is drawn from a study of CDR3 diversity in severe acne. TCRdb re-called the PCR reads through MiXCR, storing one row per CDR3 protein. This table has tens of thousands of distinct CDR3 sequences, under 60% appearing once. Germline V gene sequence: CDR1 LNHNV, CDR2 YYDKDF (reference sequence). With 0 bases removed from V and 2 bases from J, the gap between germline ends came to 6 bases. The CDR3 extends over 14 amino acids. The sample consisted of blood. The receptor was derived from a male donor in good health, without acne. This chain connects TRBV15 to TRBJ2-3; D gene uncertain. CDR3 DNA: TGTGCCACCAGCAGAGAAGACTCCACAGATACGCAGTATTTT. It is translated as CATSREDSTDTQYF.